Listed below are T cell receptor beta chains from one sample, sequenced in a study of brain metastases from non-small cell lung cancer. Data came from immunoSEQ multiplex PCR; TCRdb stores just in-frame clones and leaves some out. The repertoire holds 14,000 to 15,000 clones, with under 85% as singletons. The sequenced sample was primary lung tumor tissue. These receptors originate from a donor at least 40 years old with non-small cell lung cancer. The CDR3 runs from the conserved cysteine through the conserved F or W. A D gene is named only where the DNA matches it firmly.

v_gene,j_gene,d_gene,len,CDR3nt,CDR3aa
TRBV7-2,TRBJ1-2,TRBD1,14,TGTGCCAGTAGCTTAGACAGGGCCAACTATGGCTACACCTTC,CASSLDRANYGYTF
TRBV27,TRBJ1-4,NA,18,TGTGCCAGCAGGCATAGGGGTCCCTCCTACGCAACTAATGAAAAACTGTTTTTT,CASRHRGPSYATNEKLFF
TRBV6-1,TRBJ1-1,NA,14,TGTGCCAGCAGTAACCTTAGGGGGACTACTGAAGCTTTCTTT,CASSNLRGTTEAFF
TRBV12-3/TRBV12-4,TRBJ2-7,NA,9,TGTGCGTGGGAAACCGAGCAGTACTTC,CAWETEQYF
TRBV19,TRBJ1-5,NA,14,TGTGCCAGTAGCCCAGGGGCAGCGGATCAGCCCCAGCATTTT,CASSPGAADQPQHF
TRBV6-6,TRBJ1-2,NA,14,TGTGCCAGCAGTCCCCTCCGGGGGCAGAGTGGCTACACCTTC,CASSPLRGQSGYTF
TRBV5-6,TRBJ2-2,NA,12,TGTGCCAGCAGCTTGGTTTGGGGGGAGCTGTTTTTT,CASSLVWGELFF
TRBV7-9,TRBJ1-4,NA,14,TGTGCCAGCAGCGGGGGGGACCCAAGTGAAAAACTGTTTTTT,CASSGGDPSEKLFF
TRBV5-4,TRBJ1-2,NA,13,TGTGCCAGCAGCTTGACTAAGAACTATGGCTACACCTTC,CASSLTKNYGYTF
TRBV7-2,TRBJ1-1,NA,15,TGTGCCAGCAGCTTACAATATGGGGGATGGGGGAAAGCTTTCTTT,CASSLQYGGWGKAFF
TRBV2,TRBJ2-7,NA,14,TGTGCCAGCACCCAGAGAACAGGGCTCTACGAGCAGTACTTC,CASTQRTGLYEQYF
TRBV11-3,TRBJ2-1,TRBD1,17,TGTACCAGCTCCTCCGGAAGAACAGGGGCGTCGGGCAATGAGCAGTTCTTC,CTSSSGRTGASGNEQFF